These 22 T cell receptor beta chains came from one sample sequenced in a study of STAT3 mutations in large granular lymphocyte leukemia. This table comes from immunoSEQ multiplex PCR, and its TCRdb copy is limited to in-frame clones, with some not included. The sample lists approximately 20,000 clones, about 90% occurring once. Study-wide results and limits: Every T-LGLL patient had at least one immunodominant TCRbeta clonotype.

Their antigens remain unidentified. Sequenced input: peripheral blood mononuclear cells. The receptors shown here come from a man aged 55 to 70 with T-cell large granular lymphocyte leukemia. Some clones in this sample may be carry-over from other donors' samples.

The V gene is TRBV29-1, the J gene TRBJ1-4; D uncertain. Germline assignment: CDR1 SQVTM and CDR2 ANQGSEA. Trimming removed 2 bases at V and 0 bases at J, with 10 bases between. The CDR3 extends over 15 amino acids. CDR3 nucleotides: TGCAGCGTTGAAATGGCGGTGGCAACTAATGAAAAACTGTTTTTT. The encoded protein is CSVEMAVATNEKLFF.

The CDR3 here is CASSPSGGAGRATQYF. CDR3 nucleotides: TGTGCCAGCAGCCCCTCCGGGGGAGCGGGGAGGGCGACCCAGTACTTC. The chain couples TRBV7-6 to TRBJ2-5; 7 bases are shared with TRBD2. With 5 bases clipped from V and 7 bases from J, the junction kept 16 bases outside the gene matches. Germline CDR1 and CDR2: SGHVS and FNYEAQ. The CDR3 has 16 residues.

CDR3 nucleotide sequence: TGTGCCAGCAGCTTAAGGGCCGGGTATGATGGCTACACCTTC. Protein: CASSLRAGYDGYTF. J is TRBJ1-2 and V is TRBV7-3; D uncertain. CDR1 and CDR2 from the germline V gene are SGHTA and FQGTGA. V lost 1 base and J lost 6, with 12 bases in between. The CDR3 spans 14 residues.

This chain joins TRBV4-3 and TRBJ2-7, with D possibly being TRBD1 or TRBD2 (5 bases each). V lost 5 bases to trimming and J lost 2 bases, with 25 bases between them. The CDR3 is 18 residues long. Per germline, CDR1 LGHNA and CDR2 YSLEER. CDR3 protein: CASSVRATNEGIPYEQYF. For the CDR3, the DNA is TGCGCCAGCAGCGTCCGGGCAACTAACGAGGGGATCCCCTACGAGCAGTACTTC.

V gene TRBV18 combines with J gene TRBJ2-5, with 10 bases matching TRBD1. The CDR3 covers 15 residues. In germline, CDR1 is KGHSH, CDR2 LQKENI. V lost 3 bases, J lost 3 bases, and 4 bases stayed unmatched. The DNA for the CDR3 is TGTGCCAGCTCACCTGGGGACAGGGGAGAAGAGACCCAGTACTTC. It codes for CASSPGDRGEETQYF.

CDR3 bases: TGTGCCAGCAGCTTGCCGACAGGGCTCTATGGCTACACCTTC. As protein: CASSLPTGLYGYTF. V is TRBV7-2 and J is TRBJ1-2; 7 nucleotides align to TRBD1. The germline CDR1 and CDR2 sequences are SGHTA and FQGNSA. V gave up 3 bases and J gave up 4 bases; unmatched junction bases: 5. This CDR3 spans 14 amino acids.

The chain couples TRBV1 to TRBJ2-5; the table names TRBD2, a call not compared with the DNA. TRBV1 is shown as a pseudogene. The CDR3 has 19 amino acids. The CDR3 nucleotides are TGCACCAGCAGCCATAAGTGGGGACTAGCGGGAGGGGAGCAAGAGACCCAGTACTTC. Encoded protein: CTSSHKWGLAGGEQETQYF.

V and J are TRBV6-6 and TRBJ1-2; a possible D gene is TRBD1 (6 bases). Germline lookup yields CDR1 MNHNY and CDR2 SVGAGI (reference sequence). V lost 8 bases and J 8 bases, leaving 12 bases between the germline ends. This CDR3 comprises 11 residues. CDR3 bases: TGTGCCAGCCTAGGGGGTCGGGGCTACACCTTC. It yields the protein CASLGGRGYTF.

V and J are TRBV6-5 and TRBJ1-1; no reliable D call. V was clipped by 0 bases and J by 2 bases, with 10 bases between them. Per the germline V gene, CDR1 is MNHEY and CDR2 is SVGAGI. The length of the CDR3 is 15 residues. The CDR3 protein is CASSYSRDLNTEAFF. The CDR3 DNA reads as TGTGCCAGCAGTTACTCACGGGATCTAAACACTGAAGCTTTCTTT.

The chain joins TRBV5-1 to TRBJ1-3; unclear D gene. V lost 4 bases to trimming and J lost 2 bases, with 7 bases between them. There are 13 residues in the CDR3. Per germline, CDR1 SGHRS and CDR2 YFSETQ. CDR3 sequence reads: CASSAEPGNTIYF. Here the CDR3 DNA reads TGCGCCAGCAGCGCGGAGCCTGGAAACACCATATATTTT.

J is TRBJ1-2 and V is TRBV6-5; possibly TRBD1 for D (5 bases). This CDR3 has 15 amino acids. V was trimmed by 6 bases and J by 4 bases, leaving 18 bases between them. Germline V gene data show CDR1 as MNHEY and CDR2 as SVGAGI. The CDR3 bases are TGTGCCAGCAGGGTTGGGGGGGGTTCAGTCTATGGCTACACCTTC. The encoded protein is CASRVGGGSVYGYTF.

In nucleotides, the CDR3 is TGTGCCAGCAGCCCCGTCCGGGCGGGAGGGGAGACCCAGTACTTC. Translating gives CASSPVRAGGETQYF. The chain has TRBV7-8 and TRBJ2-5, with 9 bases matching TRBD2. The germline CDR1 and CDR2 sequences are SGHVS and FQNEAQ. The CDR3 consists of 15 residues. V was pared by 5 bases and J by 5 bases, with 9 bases of the junction left unmatched. The full variable domain, completed using reference TRBV7-8 and TRBJ2-5, is GAGVSQSPRYKVAKRGQDVALRCDPISGHVSLFWYQQALGQGPEFLTYFQNEAQLDKSGLPSDRFFAERPEGSVSTLKIQRTQQEDSAVYLCASSPVRAGGETQYFGPGTRLLVL.

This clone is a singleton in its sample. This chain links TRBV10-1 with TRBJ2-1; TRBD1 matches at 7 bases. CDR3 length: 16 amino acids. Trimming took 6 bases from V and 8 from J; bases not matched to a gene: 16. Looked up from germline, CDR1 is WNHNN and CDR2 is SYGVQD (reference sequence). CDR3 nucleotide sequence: TGCGCCAGCAGCTCGACAGGGTCACGCACGCTAGATGAGCAGTTCTTC. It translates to CASSSTGSRTLDEQFF.

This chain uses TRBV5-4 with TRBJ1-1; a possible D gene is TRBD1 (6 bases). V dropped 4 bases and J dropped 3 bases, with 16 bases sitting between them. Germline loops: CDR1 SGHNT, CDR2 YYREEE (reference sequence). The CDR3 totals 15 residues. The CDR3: CASSTPQKGDTEAFF. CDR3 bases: TGTGCCAGCAGCACTCCCCAGAAGGGGGACACTGAAGCTTTCTTT.

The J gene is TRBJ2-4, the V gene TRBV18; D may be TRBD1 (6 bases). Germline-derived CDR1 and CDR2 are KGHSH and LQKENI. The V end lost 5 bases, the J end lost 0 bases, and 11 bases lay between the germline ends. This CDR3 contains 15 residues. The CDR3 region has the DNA TGTGCCAGCTCATTCCAGGGGCTAGCCAAAAACATTCAGTACTTC. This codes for CASSFQGLAKNIQYF.

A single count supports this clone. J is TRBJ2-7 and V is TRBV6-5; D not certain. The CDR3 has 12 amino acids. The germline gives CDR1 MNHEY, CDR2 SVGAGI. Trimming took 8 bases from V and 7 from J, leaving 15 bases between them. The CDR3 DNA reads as TGTGCCAGCTCCTCTCCCGCGGAAGAGCAGTACTTC. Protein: CASSSPAEEQYF.

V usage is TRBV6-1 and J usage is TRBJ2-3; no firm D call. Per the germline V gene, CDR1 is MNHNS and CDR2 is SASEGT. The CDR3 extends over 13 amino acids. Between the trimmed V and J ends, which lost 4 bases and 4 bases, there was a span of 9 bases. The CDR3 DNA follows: TGTGCCAGCAGTGTGGCCGGGTCAGATACGCAGTATTTT. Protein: CASSVAGSDTQYF.

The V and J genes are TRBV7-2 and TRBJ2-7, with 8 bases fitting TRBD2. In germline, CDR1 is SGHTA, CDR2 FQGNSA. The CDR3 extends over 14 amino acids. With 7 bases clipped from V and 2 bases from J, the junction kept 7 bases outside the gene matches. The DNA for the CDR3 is TGTGCCAGCACCTCCCGGGGGGGGGCCTACGAGCAGTACTTC. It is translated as CASTSRGGAYEQYF.

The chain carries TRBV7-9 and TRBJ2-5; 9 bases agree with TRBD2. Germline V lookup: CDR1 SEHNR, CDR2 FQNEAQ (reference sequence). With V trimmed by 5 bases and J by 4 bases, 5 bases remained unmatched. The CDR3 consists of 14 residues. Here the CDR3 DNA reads TGTGCCAGCAGCCGGATAGCGGGAGCAGAGACCCAGTACTTC. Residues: CASSRIAGAETQYF.

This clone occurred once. In nucleotides, the CDR3 is TGTGCCAGCAGTTTCAGTTATAATTCACCCCTCCACTTT. It codes for CASSFSYNSPLHF. The chain recombines TRBV27 with TRBJ1-6; D is ambiguous. Trimming cost V 3 bases and J 4 bases, with 4 bases left between them. Per the germline V gene, CDR1 is MNHEY and CDR2 is SMNVEV (reference sequence). The CDR3 runs 13 residues.

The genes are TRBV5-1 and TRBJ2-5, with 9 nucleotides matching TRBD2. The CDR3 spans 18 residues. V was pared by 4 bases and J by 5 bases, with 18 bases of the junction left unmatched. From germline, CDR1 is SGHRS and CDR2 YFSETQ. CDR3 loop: CASSRGLAPKLSWETQYF. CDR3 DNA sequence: TGCGCCAGCAGCCGCGGACTAGCGCCTAAGCTAAGCTGGGAGACCCAGTACTTC.

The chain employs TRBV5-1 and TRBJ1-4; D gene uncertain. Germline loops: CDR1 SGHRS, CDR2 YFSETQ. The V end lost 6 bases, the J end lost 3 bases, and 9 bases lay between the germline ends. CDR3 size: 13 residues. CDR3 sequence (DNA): TGCGCCAGCAAGATCGGTCCTAATGAAAAACTGTTTTTT. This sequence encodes CASKIGPNEKLFF.